Reported below is one T cell receptor (beta chain). Its antigen remains unidentified. No much larger clone exists at a distance of one base, and base qualities are not known. The roughly 37 donors, aged 6 to 90 years, were systemically healthy Caucasian individuals from Russia. About 10 milliliters of peripheral blood were collected from each donor into EDTA-treated Vacutainer tubes. Ficoll-Paque density-gradient centrifugation was used to isolate PBMCs, with at least 6.5 million per sample. Total RNA was extracted from PBMCs with Trizol reagent, with at least 5 micrograms obtained per sample. The percentages of naive CD45RAhigh/CD27high T cells were determined by flow cytometry on a PBMC aliquot from every donor. Inclusive of the bounding cysteine and phenylalanine, the CDR3 is 15 residues long. Solely the CDR3 DNA is kept, with 45 bases framed from the first base. Trimming takes 4 bases from V and 4 bases from J, and the germline ends sit 16 bases apart.

This record comes from a study of blood T cells in healthy people across ages (dated by TCRdb to about 2015). In the study overall: Template switching captured roughly one uniquely barcoded TCR beta cDNA molecule per two T cells in model experiments. The study measured age-related changes in TCR beta repertoire diversity using deep sequencing normalized with unique cDNA molecular identifiers. To avoid experimental bias, donors of different ages were spread randomly across the sequencing lanes. Donors were grouped into four age groups: young (average approximately 16 years), middle-aged (39), aged (approximately 58) and long-lived (about 89). Using the same blood draw, the study looked at two additional independent replicas of 1 million unique cDNA reads for two donors, one aged 18 to 29 and the other aged 80 or older. What the authors observed across the whole study: A strong correlation was found between observed TCR beta diversity and the percentage of naive T cells measured by flow cytometry. Total diversity estimates from one million sequenced T cells were considered lower bounds and underestimates. Donor CMV infection status was unknown, potentially confounding age-related changes in expanded clonotypes. Since profiling was done on bulk unsorted PBMCs, naive and antigen-experienced compartments could not be conclusively compared. Observed TCR beta diversity per million T cells fell roughly linearly with age, and a significant reduction was already apparent by age around 36. Compared with the aged group, the long-lived group had more naive CD4+ T cells, fewer expanded clones and increased TCR diversity, a pattern suggesting age selection.

The library was obtained by 5' RACE. Sequencing relied on an Illumina HiSeq 2500. A second PCR of roughly 6 to 11 cycles was performed with a sample-barcoded 5' primer and a J-beta primer mix. Each TCR beta cDNA molecule received a unique molecular identifier from a template-switch 5' adaptor carrying 12 random nucleotides. Each sample yielded at least 3 million CDR3-containing paired-end reads. All of the RNA was converted into first-strand cDNA using the Mint cDNA synthesis kit, with a TRBC-specific oligonucleotide serving as the primer. After uracil-DNA glycosylase treatment, a first 18-cycle PCR used universal primers M1SS and BC2_uni_R on all cDNA. For the original study's pipeline: Normalization of each sample was performed by random selection of 1 million high-quality reads, each carrying a distinct molecular identifier. Instead of being binned into consensus sequences, reads with shared molecular identifiers were discarded. MiTCR, set to a Q25 quality threshold and the strictest error-elimination algorithm, was used for CDR3 identification, clonotype clustering and error correction. A nonparametric unseen species model with Euler transformation was used to estimate lower-bound total TCR beta diversity. TCRdb trimmed public reads at Q25 via fastp, called clones via MiXCR and kept in-frame beta chains. Rows matching on CDR3 protein sequence are summarized as one entry with the most common DNA and genes. None of the V and J calls come from the authors' own analysis; TCRdb made them. The sample table shows under 1 million distinct CDR3 sequences, and more than 40% are seen once. The ten largest account for roughly 18% of the sample.

This TCR derives from a man in his sixties in good health. What was sequenced was blood. The rearranged segments are TRBV12-3 or TRBV12-4 and TRBJ1-2; the D gene lacks a confident call. This receptor carries the CDR3 CASSYGTANSYGYTF. In nucleotide form, the sequence is TGTGCCAGCAGTTACGGAACAGCCAACTCCTATGGCTACACCTTC.